This TCR beta chain was sequenced during a study of CD8+ T cells in alopecia areata. Overall study findings and caveats: Lesional scalp exceeded normal scalp in clonality, especially in alopecia totalis/universalis. Scalp samples also yield sequences from resident alphabeta T cells of normal skin. In patients, TCRs were shared less clearly than in mice, and HLA may possibly be involved.

There are a few counts of this clone. The antigen remains undetermined. V trimming: 6 bases; J trimming: 0 bases; junction bases outside the gene matches: 10. The length of the CDR3 is 16 residues. The germline CDR1 and CDR2 sequences are ENHRY and SYGVKD. Both CD4+ and CD8+ T cells were separated by sorting PBMCs. Extraction and reverse transcription of RNA yielded cDNA as the sequencing template. Some clones are missing from TCRdb's copy, which holds only in-frame ones; the method was immunoSEQ multiplex PCR. The sample holds under 130,000 clones; 55% are singletons and the top ten take roughly 9%. The source material was CD4+ T cells sorted from blood. This chain uses TRBV10-3 with TRBJ2-7, with 8 positions matching TRBD1. The TCR was taken from a human donor in good health. CDR3 DNA: TGTGCCATCAGGTCCGGGACAGGTGACACCTCCTACGAGCAGTACTTC. This encodes CAIRSGTGDTSYEQYF.